This T cell receptor beta chain was sequenced in a study of shared clonotypes between healthy human individuals. Broader study findings: Clonotypes not shared had lower generation probabilities than those common to all four donors. Memory subsets generally showed lower estimated richness than naive subsets.

CD8 cells classed as naive were CD45RO-negative and positively selected for CCR7, excluding terminally differentiated effector memory CD45RA+ cells. The table came from immunoSEQ multiplex PCR; TCRdb's copy has only in-frame clones and leaves some out. The table lists about 1,900,000 clones, approximately 94% of them singletons. Remarks on this clone: As yet, its antigen is unknown.

Between the trimmed V and J ends, which lost 3 bases and 3 bases, there was a span of 14 bases. This CDR3 is 15 amino acids long. CDR1 and CDR2 (germline): SNHLY, FYNNEI. Material: naive CD8+ T cells sorted from blood. The sequence was collected from a man aged 18 to 30 in good health. The chain joins TRBV2 to TRBJ2-5; weak D call: TRBD1 (6 bases). The CDR3 region is CASSDDREGEETQYF. Here the CDR3 DNA reads TGTGCCAGCAGTGATGATAGAGAGGGGGAAGAGACCCAGTACTTC.